This T cell receptor beta chain was observed in a study of technical replicates of blood from several donors. V lost 2 bases and J lost 8, with 18 bases in between. CDR1 MGHRA and CDR2 YSYEKL come from the germline V gene. The CDR3 spans 15 residues. Sequencing used immunoSEQ multiplex PCR; TCRdb keeps in-frame clones, though not all of them. Here the sample spans just over 75,000 clones, 90% to 95% being singletons. This chain links TRBV4-1 with TRBJ1-2; a weak D match, TRBD1 (6 bases). The receptor was derived from a human donor in good health. The sequenced sample consisted of T cells isolated from PBMCs. The CDR3 is CASSQHEQGLQGYTF. The CDR3 DNA reads as TGCGCCAGCAGCCAACACGAACAGGGTCTTCAGGGCTACACCTTC.